This is a list of T cell receptor beta chains from one sample in a study of blood T cells in healthy people across ages. TCRdb called the 5' RACE reads again in MiXCR, with one record for every CDR3 protein. Of about 720,000 distinct CDR3 sequences in the sample, over 20% were seen once. Source material: blood. All receptors come from a man between 65 and 85 years old in good health. The CDR3 runs from the conserved cysteine through the conserved F or W. Each record gives: clone size, V gene, D gene, J gene, CDR3 protein, CDR3 DNA. The D gene is left open where the match is weak. Clone size is stated in some rows and not others, as once, few, many or a class when expanded.

>once|TRBV7-9|NA|TRBJ2-1
CASSLYGQGPDNEQFF
TGTGCCAGCAGCTTATACGGGCAGGGCCCTGACAATGAGCAGTTCTTC
>NA|TRBV20-1|TRBD1|TRBJ2-7
CGANLGDRGHEQYF
TGCGGTGCCAACCTCGGGGACAGGGGTCACGAGCAGTACTTC
>many|TRBV5-1|NA|TRBJ1-1
CASGGETEAFF
TGCGCCAGCGGGGGTGAGACTGAAGCTTTCTTT
>few|TRBV4-1|NA|TRBJ1-1
CASSRGFGENTEAFF
TGCGCCAGCAGCCGAGGGTTCGGGGAGAACACTGAAGCTTTCTTT
>NA|TRBV20-1|NA|TRBJ1-1
CSARDRRGTAVTEAFF
TGCAGTGCTAGAGATAGAAGGGGAACGGCTGTCACTGAAGCTTTCTTT
>NA|TRBV27|TRBD1|TRBJ2-3
CASSLDGTGNTDTQCF
TGTGCCAGCAGCCTAGACGGGACAGGGAACACAGATACGCAGTGTTTT
>few|TRBV20-1|TRBD2|TRBJ2-1
CSARELAGWENEQFF
TGCAGTGCTAGGGAACTAGCGGGCTGGGAAAATGAGCAGTTCTTC
>few|TRBV7-2|NA|TRBJ2-3
CASSLILGDTQYF
TGTGCCAGCAGCCTTATCCTGGGAGATACGCAGTATTTT
>many|TRBV11-2|TRBD2|TRBJ2-1
CASSSSLVAGYNEQFF
TGTGCCAGCAGCTCGAGTTTGGTAGCGGGGTACAATGAGCAGTTCTTC
>NA|TRBV29-1|NA|TRBJ2-1
CSVTESSYNEQFF
TGCAGCGTTACAGAGAGCTCCTACAATGAGCAGTTCTTC
>few|TRBV3-1|NA|TRBJ1-2
CASSRETRNGYTF
TGTGCCAGCAGCCGGGAGACACGGAATGGCTACACCTTC
>NA|TRBV20-1|NA|TRBJ2-3
CSAPASVRLSDTQYF
TGCAGTGCTCCTGCTAGCGTGAGGCTTTCAGATACGCAGTATTTT
>NA|TRBV20-1|TRBD2|TRBJ2-1
CSARDTSGYNEQFF
TGCAGTGCTAGAGATACTAGCGGCTACAATGAGCAGTTCTTC
>NA|TRBV6-1|NA|TRBJ2-1
CASRAGLYNEQFF
TGTGCCAGCCGGGCGGGACTTTACAATGAGCAGTTCTTC
>NA|TRBV6-5|TRBD1|TRBJ2-2
CASSYDRGDTGELFF
TGTGCCAGCAGTTATGACAGGGGGGACACCGGGGAGCTGTTTTTT
>once|TRBV7-9|TRBD2|TRBJ2-3
CASSITSGPTDTQYF
TGTGCCAGCAGCATCACTAGCGGCCCCACAGATACGCAGTATTTT
>NA|TRBV5-1|NA|TRBJ1-2
CASSSGGDSFLYGYTF
TGCGCCAGCAGCTCGGGGGGAGACTCCTTCCTCTATGGCTACACCTTC
>NA|TRBV11-1|NA|TRBJ1-4
CASRPAYNEKLFF
TGTGCCAGCCGGCCAGCGTATAATGAAAAACTGTTTTTT
>few|TRBV20-1|TRBD2|TRBJ2-3
CSAPGSGRGGTDTQYF
TGCAGTGCTCCGGGTAGCGGGAGAGGTGGCACAGATACGCAGTATTTT
>NA|TRBV5-8|TRBD1|TRBJ1-1
CASRDPGDRANTEAFF
TGTGCCAGCAGAGACCCCGGGGACAGGGCGAACACTGAAGCTTTCTTT
>few|TRBV19|NA|TRBJ2-5
CASSYGRTETQYF
TGTGCCAGTAGTTACGGCAGGACGGAGACCCAGTACTTC
>few|TRBV12-3/TRBV12-4|TRBD1|TRBJ2-7
CASTFGTGSYEQYF
TGTGCCAGCACCTTCGGGACAGGCTCCTACGAGCAGTACTTC
>NA|TRBV28|TRBD1|TRBJ2-7
CASSGTGTGSCEQYF
TGTGCCAGCAGTGGGACCGGGACAGGGTCCTGCGAGCAGTACTTC
>NA|TRBV20-1|NA|TRBJ2-3
CSVKPGTDTQYF
TGCAGTGTTAAGCCGGGCACAGATACGCAGTACTTT
>NA|TRBV11-2|TRBD1|TRBJ1-4
CASSLDGTGGEKLFF
TGTGCCAGCAGCTTAGACGGGACAGGGGGGGAAAAACTGTTTTTT
>NA|TRBV7-9|TRBD1|TRBJ1-4
CASSSFDREGEKLFF
TGTGCCAGCAGCTCCTTCGACAGGGAAGGTGAAAAACTGTTTTTT
>NA|TRBV5-5|NA|TRBJ2-5
CARSLGSGETQYF
TGTGCCAGAAGCTTGGGCAGCGGGGAGACCCAGTACTTC
>NA|TRBV29-1|TRBD2|TRBJ2-5
CSVPLWGGETQYF
TGCAGCGTTCCTCTTTGGGGGGGAGAGACCCAGTACTTC
>NA|TRBV11-2|NA|TRBJ2-3
CASSPGTGPSTDTQYF
TGTGCCAGCAGCCCCGGGACTGGTCCTAGCACAGATACGCAGTATTTT
>NA|TRBV7-2|NA|TRBJ2-2
CASSLRTDANTGELFF
TGTGCCAGCAGCCTCCGGACCGACGCGAACACCGGGGAGCTGTTTTTT
>few|TRBV6-6|NA|TRBJ2-3
CASNPLGLGVDTQYF
TGTGCCAGCAACCCCTTAGGCCTCGGGGTGGATACGCAGTATTTT
>NA|TRBV3-1|NA|TRBJ2-4
CASSPLQGRANIQYF
TGTGCCAGCAGCCCCCTGCAGGGTCGGGCGAACATTCAGTACTTC
>NA|TRBV6-1|TRBD1|TRBJ2-3
CASYRDSTRDTQYF
TGTGCCAGTTACCGGGACAGCACACGAGATACGCAGTATTTT
>few|TRBV19|NA|TRBJ1-5
CASSIKQIDQPQHF
TGTGCCAGTAGTATCAAGCAGATAGATCAGCCCCAGCATTTT
>NA|TRBV9|NA|TRBJ1-1
CASSASGASEAFF
TGTGCCAGCAGCGCTTCGGGGGCGTCTGAAGCTTTCTTT
>few|TRBV7-9|NA|TRBJ1-1
CASSLVPQGTTEAFF
TGTGCCAGCAGCTTAGTCCCTCAGGGGACGACTGAAGCTTTCTTT
>few|TRBV5-1|TRBD2|TRBJ2-3
CASSLVSSLAGGDTQYF
TGCGCCAGCAGCTTGGTTTCCTCTCTAGCGGGAGGAGATACGCAGTATTTT
>NA|TRBV6-1|TRBD2|TRBJ2-2
CASRQGTSGYTGELFF
TGTGCCAGCAGACAGGGGACTAGCGGCTACACCGGGGAGCTGTTTTTT
>NA|TRBV12-3/TRBV12-4|NA|TRBJ1-6
CASRNSQLGAGSPLHF
TGTGCCAGCCGAAATTCCCAACTCGGGGCGGGTTCACCCCTCCACTTT
>NA|TRBV29-1|TRBD1|TRBJ1-4
CSFADRADEKLFF
TGCAGCTTCGCGGACAGGGCCGATGAAAAACTGTTTTTT
>NA|TRBV24-1|NA|TRBJ2-1
CATSEVVRSNEQFF
TGTGCCACCAGTGAAGTAGTACGTTCCAATGAGCAGTTCTTC
>NA|TRBV12-3/TRBV12-4|NA|TRBJ1-2
CASSFRFERVTNYGYTF
TGTGCCAGCAGTTTTAGATTCGAGAGGGTTACTAACTATGGCTACACCTTC
>NA|TRBV24-1|TRBD1|TRBJ2-1
CATSDFPGQGIGQFF
TGTGCCACCAGTGATTTCCCGGGACAGGGTATAGGGCAGTTCTTC
>NA|TRBV12-3/TRBV12-4|NA|TRBJ1-2
CASSFQGQYGYTF
TGTGCCAGCAGTTTTCAAGGACAGTATGGCTACACCTTC
>few|TRBV20-1|TRBD2|TRBJ2-2
CSARHSLAGVYRDTGELFF
TGCAGTGCTAGACACTCCCTAGCGGGGGTTTATCGGGACACCGGGGAGCTGTTTTTT
>NA|TRBV25-1|TRBD2|TRBJ2-3
CASSGRTGGPDTQYF
TGTGCCAGCAGTGGAAGAACGGGAGGTCCAGATACGCAGTATTTT
>few|TRBV3-1|NA|TRBJ1-2
CASSQSRTAYGYTF
TGTGCCAGCAGCCAATCGCGGACAGCCTATGGCTACACCTTC
>few|TRBV7-9|NA|TRBJ1-4
CASSFRRATNEKLFF
TGTGCCAGCAGCTTCCGACGGGCGACTAATGAAAAACTGTTTTTT
>few|TRBV18|TRBD1|TRBJ1-2
CASSLDRDGYGYTF
TGTGCCAGCTCACTGGACAGGGATGGCTATGGCTACACCTTC
>few|TRBV14|NA|TRBJ2-1
CASSQDRFSYNEQFF
TGTGCCAGCAGCCAAGATCGGTTCTCCTACAATGAGCAGTTCTTC
>NA|TRBV12-3/TRBV12-4|TRBD2|TRBJ2-1
CASILLAGVNNEQFF
TGTGCCAGCATCCTACTAGCGGGAGTCAATAATGAGCAGTTCTTC
>few|TRBV5-1|TRBD2|TRBJ2-3
CASSLSSGKADTQYF
TGCGCCAGCAGCTTGTCTAGCGGGAAAGCAGATACGCAGTATTTT
>NA|TRBV10-2|TRBD1|TRBJ2-1
CASGTGTFNEQFF
TGCGCCAGCGGGACAGGGACGTTCAATGAGCAGTTCTTC
>many|TRBV5-1|TRBD1|TRBJ2-1
CASSPGQGWNEQFF
TGCGCCAGCAGCCCCGGACAGGGTTGGAATGAGCAGTTCTTC
>few|TRBV12-3/TRBV12-4|TRBD1|TRBJ1-4
CASSMQGVVSEKLFF
TGTGCCAGCAGCATGCAGGGGGTAGTATCTGAAAAACTGTTTTTT
>NA|TRBV5-1|NA|TRBJ2-3
CASSLGTDAQYF
TGCGCCAGCAGCTTGGGGACAGATGCGCAGTATTTT
>NA|TRBV24-1|TRBD1|TRBJ2-3
CATSDLGTGSEDTQYF
TGCGCCACCAGTGATTTGGGGACAGGGTCTGAAGATACGCAGTATTTT
>few|TRBV12-3/TRBV12-4|NA|TRBJ1-5
CASSLQAANQPQHF
TGTGCCAGCAGTTTACAGGCGGCAAATCAGCCCCAGCATTTT
>NA|TRBV2|NA|TRBJ1-1
CASVSGVRNTEAFF
TGTGCCAGCGTATCAGGAGTCCGCAACACTGAAGCTTTCTTT
>few|TRBV2|NA|TRBJ1-3
CASSWKASGNTIYF
TGTGCCAGCAGTTGGAAAGCATCTGGAAACACCATATATTTT